The clone carrying this T cell receptor (beta chain) was seen only once. Antigen: not known. Method: immunoSEQ multiplex PCR; TCRdb's copy keeps in-frame clones and lacks some. The repertoire consists of about 270,000 clones, with 90% to 95% occurring once and the leading ten covering less than 0.6%. This sample stems from a study of T cell responses to AZD1222 COVID-19 vaccine. Trimming removed 5 bases at V and 5 bases at J, with 15 bases between. CDR3 length: 15 amino acids. Per the germline V gene, CDR1 is SGHAT and CDR2 is FQNNGV. Points from the study as a whole: Clonal diversity may have been underestimated, and the donors were mostly white British, with more females than males. The reported proportion of spike-specific TCRs targeting unmutated variant regions was nearly half. Seropositive AZD1222 recipients at baseline numbered only five or six.

The TCR sequence derives from an adult who received the AZD1222 COVID-19 vaccine. Specimen: peripheral blood, collected 28 days after the second AZD1222 dose. V and J are TRBV11-2 and TRBJ2-2; tentative D call: TRBD2 (6 bases). CDR3 DNA sequence: TGTGCCAGCAGCCCACTGAAGGGAGGAACCGGGGAGCTGTTTTTT. This sequence encodes CASSPLKGGTGELFF.